This T cell receptor (beta chain) was documented in a study of Ad26.COV2.S vaccination and SARS-CoV-2 variants. Study-wide background: In the study, Ad26.COV2.S was injected intramuscularly once, or twice 56 days apart.

CDR1 and CDR2 (germline): LNHDA, SQIVND (reference sequence). CDR3 length: 14 residues. V lost 9 bases and J 2 bases, leaving 16 bases between the germline ends. Assay used: immunoSEQ multiplex PCR; TCRdb lists only in-frame clones, some missing. This sample has roughly 460,000 clones, with 89% found just once. Specified treatment: about 20 received Ad26.COV2.S at low or high dose, single or two shots; 5 received placebo; per-sample allocation not given. The study sampled participants on day 63 after the first vaccine or placebo injection. The chain uses TRBV19 and TRBJ1-2, with TRBD1 as a possible D gene (5 bases). The sequence came from a person between 18 and 65 years old who received the Ad26.COV2.S COVID-19 vaccine or a placebo. The material sequenced was peripheral blood, taken in a trial of Ad26.COV2.S vaccine versus placebo. The CDR3 sequence is CASTISGRNYGYTF. CDR3 nucleotides: TGTGCCAGCACAATTTCAGGGAGGAACTATGGCTACACCTTC.